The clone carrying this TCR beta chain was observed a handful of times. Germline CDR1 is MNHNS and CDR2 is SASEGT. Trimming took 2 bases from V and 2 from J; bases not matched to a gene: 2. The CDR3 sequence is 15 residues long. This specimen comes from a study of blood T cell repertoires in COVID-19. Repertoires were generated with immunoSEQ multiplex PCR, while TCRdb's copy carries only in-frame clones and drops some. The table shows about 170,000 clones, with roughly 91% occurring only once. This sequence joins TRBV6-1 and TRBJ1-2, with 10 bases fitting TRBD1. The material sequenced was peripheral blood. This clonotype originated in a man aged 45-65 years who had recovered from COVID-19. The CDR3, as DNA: TGTGCCAGCAGTGAACCGGGACAGGGGAACTATGGCTACACCTTC. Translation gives CASSEPGQGNYGYTF.